What follows describes a single T cell receptor (beta chain). The CDR3 extends over 13 amino acids. With 6 bases removed from V and 1 base from J, the gap between germline ends came to 9 bases. The germline CDR1 and CDR2 sequences are MNHEY and SVGAGI. The data were taken from a study of technical replicates of blood from a handful of donors. Libraries were prepared by immunoSEQ multiplex PCR; TCRdb keeps only in-frame clonotypes and omits some of them. The sample has about 72,000 clones; roughly 96% are singletons. This clonotype originated in a human donor in good health. This rearrangement joins TRBV6-5 to TRBJ1-1, with no clear D. Sequenced sample: T cells isolated from PBMCs. The CDR3 loop reads CASRSGPNTEAFF. The CDR3 region has the DNA TGTGCCAGCAGGTCGGGTCCGAACACTGAAGCTTTCTTT.